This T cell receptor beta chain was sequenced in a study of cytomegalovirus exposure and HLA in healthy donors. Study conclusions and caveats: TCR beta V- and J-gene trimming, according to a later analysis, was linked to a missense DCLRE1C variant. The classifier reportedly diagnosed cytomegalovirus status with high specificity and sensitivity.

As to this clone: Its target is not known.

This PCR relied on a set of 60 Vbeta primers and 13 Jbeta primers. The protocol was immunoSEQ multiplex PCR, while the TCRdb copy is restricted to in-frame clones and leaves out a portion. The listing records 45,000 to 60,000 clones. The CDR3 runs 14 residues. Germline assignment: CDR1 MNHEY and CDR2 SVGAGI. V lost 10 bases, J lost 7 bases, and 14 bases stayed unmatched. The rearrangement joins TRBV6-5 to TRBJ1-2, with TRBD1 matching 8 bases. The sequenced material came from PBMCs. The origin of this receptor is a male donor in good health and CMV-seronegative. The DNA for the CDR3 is TGTGCCACCAAAGGACAGGGAACGTGGGCTGGCTACACCTTC. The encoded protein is CATKGQGTWAGYTF.